This record concerns one TCR beta chain sequence. Its specificity is unknown. This CDR3 has 16 amino acids. Germline V lookup: CDR1 SGHNT, CDR2 YYREEE (reference sequence). This sample is drawn from a study of CD8 T cells in cerebrospinal fluid in Alzheimer's disease. Confirmation of patient neurodegeneration relied on biomarkers such as neurofilament, amyloid-beta and tau. Live CSF cells were sorted with a live/dead marker for droplet-based sequencing. TCRdb reprocessed the 10x single-cell sequencing reads and reports one entry per CDR3 protein, with no DNA. The sample features about 480 distinct CDR3 sequences, with about 40% in its top ten. Findings of the study overall: Compared with controls, mild cognitive impairment or Alzheimer's disease patients showed higher maximum CSF clone percentages.

The chain recombines TRBV5-4 with TRBJ1-1; the TRBD1 assignment by TCRdb is unverifiable without DNA. This sequence was found in a human donor with Parkinson's disease. The sequenced material came from cerebrospinal fluid. CDR3: CASSSGNRAMDTEAFF.